This paragraph reports one T cell receptor beta chain. Its antigen is undetermined. Sample barcodes and UMIs were carried by the TCR alpha and TCR beta cDNA libraries that 5'RACE generated with constant-segment primers. TCRdb independently ran MiXCR on the 5' RACE reads; one entry per CDR3 protein. The table includes around 340,000 distinct CDR3 sequences, approximately 16% detected once. The sample comes from a study of T-cell memory formation after mild COVID-19. Across the study: TCR clusters were largely donor specific. Findings and caveats of the study: Clones that got smaller from day 15 to 85 had even CD4/CD8, while clones growing later tipped toward CD4+. Those CD4+ clones that contracted were mainly in CM and EM (CD8+ ones in EMRA).

V lost 4 bases to trimming and J lost 5 bases, with 16 bases between them. The CDR3 totals 15 residues. Germline assignment: CDR1 ENHRY and CDR2 SYGVKD. This TCR was recovered from a man aged 18 to 30 who had mild COVID-19 (a few samples of this study predate the infection). Cell type and time point are not known. The rearrangement joins TRBV10-3 to TRBJ2-3, with D possibly matching TRBD2 (5 bases). The sequenced sample consisted of PBMCs or a T cell subset sorted from them (not recorded which). Written as DNA, the CDR3 is TGTGCCATCAGTGCCTCGACGGGGTCCGGAGATACGCAGTATTTT. It specifies CAISASTGSGDTQYF.